This passage covers 30 T cell receptor beta chains from one sample sequenced in a study of blood T cell repertoires in COVID-19. Generated by immunoSEQ multiplex PCR, the TCRdb table keeps only in-frame clones and is missing some. The data contain about 44,000 clones, around 75% of them seen just once; the ten biggest clones take up roughly 61%. Source material: peripheral blood. All receptors come from a man older than 75 with acute or convalescent COVID-19.

The chain carries TRBV18 and TRBJ2-7, with 13 bases lining up with TRBD2. Trimming cost V 2 bases and J 7 bases; bases outside gene matches: 5. The length of the CDR3 is 15 residues. Germline CDR1 reads KGHSH; CDR2 reads LQKENI. DNA for the CDR3: TGTGCCAGCTCACCAGGGACTAGCGGGACCGGAGAGCAGTACTTC. It translates to CASSPGTSGTGEQYF.

This clone was counted a single time. The chain joins TRBV28 to TRBJ1-6; D perhaps matches TRBD1 (6 bases). This CDR3 has 14 residues. V shed 4 bases and J shed 10 bases, with 14 bases lying between them. Germline CDR1 is MDHEN and CDR2 is SYDVKM. CDR3 residues: CASSWGGASSPLHF. The CDR3 bases are TGTGCCAGCAGTTGGGGGGGGGCGAGCTCACCCCTCCACTTT.

The rearrangement links TRBV6-5 to TRBJ2-7, with 7 bases matching TRBD2. The V gene end was trimmed by 7 bases and the J gene end by 6 bases; junction bases not matched to a gene: 15. Per germline, CDR1 MNHEY and CDR2 SVGAGI. This CDR3 contains 15 residues. The CDR3 here is CASTVTGGGRLEQYF. DNA of the CDR3: TGTGCCAGCACCGTTACTGGGGGAGGGCGACTCGAGCAGTACTTC.

This clone was seen a handful of times. The rearrangement uses TRBV28 and TRBJ1-3, with unresolved D. V was pared by 2 bases and J by 0 bases, with 11 bases between. This CDR3 spans 16 amino acids. Germline CDR1 MDHEN, CDR2 SYDVKM. DNA of the CDR3: TGTGCCAGCAGTTTACGGTGGAGGCGCTCTGGAAACACCATATATTTT. Translating it yields CASSLRWRRSGNTIYF.

V usage is TRBV6-6 and J usage is TRBJ1-4; 11 nucleotides align to TRBD1. V dropped 5 bases and J dropped 7; count of bases not matched to a gene: 9. The germline V gene has CDR1 MNHNY and CDR2 SVGAGI (reference sequence). The CDR3 loop spans 16 amino acids. CDR3 region: CASSPGQGAAGEKLFF. DNA of the CDR3: TGTGCCAGCAGTCCAGGACAGGGGGCAGCTGGTGAAAAACTGTTTTTT.

This chain connects TRBV12-5 to TRBJ2-3; 10 nucleotides line up with TRBD2. This CDR3 is built from 14 residues. Germline values: CDR1 LGHNT, CDR2 FRNRAP. V trimming: 3 bases; J trimming: 6 bases; junction bases outside the gene matches: 3. The CDR3 DNA is TGTGCTAGTGGTTTTGGGACTAGCGTGGATACGCAGTATTTT. Its protein product is CASGFGTSVDTQYF.

There are many counts of this clone. The CDR3 spells CASSFFPRGRPEAFF. CDR3 sequence (DNA): TGTGCCAGCAGCTTTTTCCCCAGGGGCCGGCCCGAAGCTTTCTTT. The chain couples TRBV7-8 to TRBJ1-1, with D possibly TRBD1 on 6 matching bases. Germline CDR1 SGHVS, CDR2 FQNEAQ. The CDR3 loop spans 15 amino acids. With 3 bases removed from V and 8 bases from J, the gap between germline ends came to 19 bases.

The V gene is TRBV6-5, the J gene TRBJ1-2; TRBD1 is a possible D gene (5 bases). Trimming removed 6 bases from V and 9 bases from J, with 11 bases in between. Germline loops: CDR1 MNHEY, CDR2 SVGAGI. The CDR3 has 11 amino acids. The DNA for the CDR3 is TGTGCCAGCAGCAGGGTGGGTAGCTACACCTTC. Residues: CASSRVGSYTF.

The chain links TRBV5-6 to TRBJ2-5; 8 bases are shared with TRBD1. CDR1 is SGHDT and CDR2 is YYEEEE in the germline V gene. The CDR3 is 16 residues long. Germline trimming cut 2 bases from V and 5 bases from J; bases unmatched to any gene: 11. CDR3: CASSFGQGVRSETQYF. The CDR3, as DNA: TGTGCCAGCAGCTTTGGACAGGGCGTAAGGAGTGAGACCCAGTACTTC.

The chain links TRBV28 to TRBJ2-3, with a tentative D call TRBD2 (5 bases). Germline lookup yields CDR1 MDHEN and CDR2 SYDVKM. Trimming took 2 bases from V and 1 from J, leaving 10 bases between them. This CDR3 has 15 amino acids. This CDR3 reads CASSLEGGRTDTQYF. CDR3 nucleotide sequence: TGTGCCAGCAGTTTAGAGGGCGGTCGCACAGATACGCAGTATTTT.

The chain combines TRBV28 with TRBJ2-3, with 11 bases matching TRBD2. Germline V gives CDR1 MDHEN, CDR2 SYDVKM. After removal of 2 bases from V and 4 bases from J, the junction contained 2 bases not matched to a gene. The CDR3 is 15 residues long. The CDR3 sequence: CASSLLAGGSDTQYF. The CDR3 DNA reads as TGTGCCAGCAGTTTACTAGCGGGAGGATCAGATACGCAGTATTTT.

This clone has only a few counts. This sequence joins TRBV5-5 and TRBJ2-5, with TRBD2 identical over 10 bases. The CDR3 covers 16 residues. CDR1 and CDR2 from the germline V gene are SGHKS and YYEKEE (reference sequence). Trimming at V came to 0 bases and at J to 5 bases, leaving 7 bases not matched to a gene. The CDR3 is CASSLVLAGAQETQYF. The CDR3 DNA reads as TGTGCCAGCAGCTTGGTCCTAGCGGGAGCACAGGAGACCCAGTACTTC.

This chain links TRBV5-6 with TRBJ2-2, with 10 bases lining up with TRBD2. Germline CDR1 is SGHDT and CDR2 is YYEEEE. The CDR3 loop spans 16 amino acids. The V gene end was trimmed by 3 bases and the J gene end by 6 bases; junction bases not matched to a gene: 8. CDR3 sequence (DNA): TGTGCCAGCAGCTCCCCAGCGGGAGGGCCCGCCGGGGAGCTGTTTTTT. The encoded protein is CASSSPAGGPAGELFF.

This clone was seen more than once but under ten times. The rearrangement uses TRBV7-2 and TRBJ1-1, with 11 bases matching TRBD1. Germline lookup yields CDR1 SGHTA and CDR2 FQGNSA. This CDR3 contains 15 residues. The V and J ends lost 4 bases and 4 bases, in that order; junction bases with no gene match: 5. CDR3 loop: CASSSWTGGVTEAFF. The CDR3 bases are TGTGCCAGCAGCTCCTGGACAGGGGGCGTCACTGAAGCTTTCTTT.

The V and J genes are TRBV2 and TRBJ2-7; 14 positions match TRBD2. The V and J ends lost 6 bases and 6 bases, in that order; junction bases with no gene match: 7. Germline loops: CDR1 SNHLY, CDR2 FYNNEI. The CDR3 sequence is 15 residues long. The CDR3 here is CASSPRTSGRSEQYF. The CDR3 nucleotides are TGTGCCAGCAGCCCTCGGACTAGCGGGAGGAGCGAGCAGTACTTC.

V usage is TRBV6-5 and J usage is TRBJ1-5, with TRBD1 matching over 7 bases. Germline loops: CDR1 MNHEY, CDR2 SVGAGI. The CDR3 has 15 amino acids. The junction had 5 bases not matched to a gene; V was cut back by 6 bases and J by 0 bases. The CDR3: CASRAGTVSNQPQHF. The CDR3 bases are TGTGCCAGCAGAGCCGGGACAGTTAGCAATCAGCCCCAGCATTTT.

The rearrangement links TRBV2 to TRBJ2-2; TRBD2 matches at 8 bases. The CDR3 spans 15 residues. The germline V gene has CDR1 SNHLY and CDR2 FYNNEI. The V and J ends lost 6 bases and 6 bases, in that order; junction bases with no gene match: 9. In DNA, the CDR3 is TGTGCCAGCAGACCCGGGGTAGCGGGGTCCGGGGAGCTGTTTTTT. This encodes CASRPGVAGSGELFF.

The chain recombines TRBV7-9 with TRBJ2-7; 10 nucleotides line up with TRBD2. V was pared by 10 bases and J by 5 bases, with 8 bases of the junction left unmatched. The CDR3 covers 13 residues. In germline, CDR1 is SEHNR, CDR2 FQNEAQ (reference sequence). The CDR3 DNA is TGTGCCACCAAACATCTAGCGGGAGACGAGCAGTACTTC. Translating gives CATKHLAGDEQYF.

The V call is TRBV23-1, the J call TRBJ2-1, with 7 positions matching TRBD1. TRBV23-1 is sorted into the ORF group, with uncertain function. Trimming cost V 4 bases and J 1 base; bases outside gene matches: 10. The CDR3 has 17 amino acids. The CDR3 sequence is CASSPYMGQSSYNEQFF. The CDR3 region has the DNA TGCGCCAGCAGTCCTTACATGGGACAGTCTTCCTACAATGAGCAGTTCTTC.

The chain carries TRBV10-2 and TRBJ2-7; maybe TRBD2 (7 bases). Germline loops: CDR1 WSHSY, CDR2 SAAADI. Trimming pared 6 bases from V and 3 bases from J, leaving 15 bases between. CDR3 length equals 14 residues. The CDR3 DNA reads as TGCGCCAGCAGGCGGGGGCAGAGCGGCTACGAGCAGTACTTC. It yields the protein CASRRGQSGYEQYF.

This clone was counted a few times. The chain carries TRBV29-1 and TRBJ2-3, with D unresolved. V lost 5 bases to trimming and J lost 1 base, with 7 bases between them. The CDR3 sequence is 12 residues long. CDR1 is SQVTM and CDR2 is ANQGSEA in the germline V gene. In nucleotides, the CDR3 is TGCAGCGTTCTATCGGGCACAGATACGCAGTATTTT. Amino acids: CSVLSGTDTQYF.

V usage is TRBV10-3 and J usage is TRBJ2-1, with D unclear. Germline assignment: CDR1 ENHRY and CDR2 SYGVKD. The CDR3 is 12 amino acids. The V gene lost 3 bases and the J gene lost 4 bases, with 4 bases spanning the gap. For the CDR3, the DNA is TGTGCCATCAGTGACAGTTACAATGAGCAGTTCTTC. It specifies CAISDSYNEQFF.

V usage is TRBV19 and J usage is TRBJ1-5, with 8 bases lining up with TRBD1. The CDR3 length is 18 residues. Germline V lookup: CDR1 LNHDA, CDR2 SQIVND (reference sequence). V lost 3 bases, J lost 0 bases, and 10 bases stayed unmatched. The CDR3 sequence: CASSIGQGWVNSNQPQHF. The CDR3 nucleotides are TGTGCCAGTAGTATCGGACAGGGATGGGTGAATAGCAATCAGCCCCAGCATTTT.

This chain joins TRBV5-6 and TRBJ2-3; 7 positions match TRBD2. Germline trimming cut 4 bases from V and 2 bases from J; bases unmatched to any gene: 10. Germline CDR1 SGHDT, CDR2 YYEEEE. This CDR3 has 16 amino acids. The CDR3 is CASSPPWGGSTDTQYF. The DNA for the CDR3 is TGTGCCAGCAGCCCGCCTTGGGGGGGGTCCACAGATACGCAGTATTTT.

This clone was seen a single time. CDR3 sequence: CASSSRGVLLATLFQETQYF. The CDR3 DNA reads TGCGCCAGCAGCTCCCGGGGAGTTTTATTGGCCACCCTATTCCAAGAGACCCAGTACTTC. This chain links TRBV5-1 with TRBJ2-5, with a tentative D call TRBD2 (5 bases). The CDR3 contains 20 residues. The V end lost 3 bases, the J end lost 1 base, and 28 bases lay between the germline ends. Germline V CDR1 and CDR2: SGHRS, YFSETQ.

The chain is built from TRBV24-1 and TRBJ1-1; 9 bases line up with TRBD1. CDR1 KGHDR and CDR2 SFDVKD come from the germline V gene. The length of the CDR3 is 12 residues. The junction had 4 bases not matched to a gene; V was cut back by 4 bases and J by 11 bases. The CDR3 coding sequence is TGTGCCACCAGTGACAGGACAGGGGATGCTTTCTTT. It specifies CATSDRTGDAFF.

This clone was counted a few times. The rearrangement uses TRBV7-3 and TRBJ2-1; 8 bases are shared with TRBD2. The CDR3 has 12 residues. CDR1 and CDR2 from the germline V gene are SGHTA and FQGTGA. V lost 2 bases to trimming and J lost 9 bases; unmatched junction nucleotides: 0. CDR3 in DNA: TGTGCCAGCAGCTTAGCGGGAGGTGAGCAGTTCTTC. It yields the protein CASSLAGGEQFF.

V usage is TRBV5-8 and J usage is TRBJ2-1; 15 nucleotides agree with TRBD2. This CDR3 spans 16 amino acids. CDR1 SGHTS and CDR2 YDEGEE come from the germline V gene. V shed 4 bases and J 7 bases; nucleotides not matched to a gene: 6. In nucleotides, the CDR3 is TGTGCCAGCAGCCGGGCCGGGACTAGCGGGAGGAATGAGCAGTTCTTC. Its translation: CASSRAGTSGRNEQFF.

This clone was seen just once. The chain joins TRBV2 to TRBJ2-3; 10 bases match TRBD2. CDR1 and CDR2 (germline): SNHLY, FYNNEI. This CDR3 is built from 16 residues. V was pared by 5 bases and J by 6 bases, with 11 bases of the junction left unmatched. CDR3 protein: CASSRTGTSVADTQYF. The CDR3 DNA reads TGTGCCAGCAGTAGGACCGGGACTAGCGTTGCGGATACGCAGTATTTT.

This rearrangement joins TRBV27 to TRBJ1-2, with 9 bases that match TRBD1. Germline assignment: CDR1 MNHEY and CDR2 SMNVEV (reference sequence). The CDR3 has 14 residues. Trimming took 5 bases from V and 10 from J; bases not matched to a gene: 11. Written as DNA, the CDR3 is TGTGCCAGCAGTGGGGGACAGGGTTTTTCTGACTACACCTTC. It specifies CASSGGQGFSDYTF.